Many counts were recorded for the clone carrying this TCR beta chain. Its target is not known. Germline V gene data show CDR1 as PRHDT and CDR2 as FYEKMQ (reference sequence). This CDR3 contains 14 residues. With 6 bases removed from V and 4 bases from J, the gap between germline ends came to 15 bases. This record comes from a study of T cells in Graves' hyperthyroidism and ophthalmopathy. Whole-study findings and limits: By a 13 V-J model, ophthalmopathy was set apart from stable hyperthyroidism.

Authors of the study amplified TCR beta CDR3 regions from RNA transcripts. The TCR CDR3 first-round RT-PCR relied on the HTBI primer set. MiXCR, applied by TCRdb to the multiplex PCR reads, yields one record per CDR3 protein. The table has more than 350,000 distinct CDR3 sequences, roughly 17% seen once. The gene calls are TRBV13 and TRBJ1-2, with D maybe TRBD1 (6 bases). Sample: blood. This receptor was taken from a woman aged 30 to 39 with Graves' hyperthyroidism that later progressed to Graves' ophthalmopathy. CDR3 loop: CASRTRGVGYGYTF. CDR3 sequence (DNA): TGTGCCAGCAGGACGAGGGGGGTAGGCTATGGCTACACCTTC. The complete variable domain, with remaining parts taken from reference TRBV13 and TRBJ1-2, reads AAGVIQSPRHLIKEKRETATLKCYPIPRHDTVYWYQQGPGQDPQFLISFYEKMQSDKGSIPDRFSAQQFSDYHSELNMSSLELGDSALYFCASRTRGVGYGYTFGSGTRLTVV.